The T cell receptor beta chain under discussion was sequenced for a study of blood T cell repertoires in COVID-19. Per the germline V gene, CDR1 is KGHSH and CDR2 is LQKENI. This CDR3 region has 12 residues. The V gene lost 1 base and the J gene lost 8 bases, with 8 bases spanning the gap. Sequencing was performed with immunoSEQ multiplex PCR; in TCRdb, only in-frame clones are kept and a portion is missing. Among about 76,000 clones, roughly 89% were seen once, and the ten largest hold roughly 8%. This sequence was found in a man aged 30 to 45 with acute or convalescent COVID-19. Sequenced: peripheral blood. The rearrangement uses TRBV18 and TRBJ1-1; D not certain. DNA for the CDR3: TGTGCCAGCTCACCACGTTCTGCGGAAGCTTTCTTT. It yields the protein CASSPRSAEAFF.